One and the same sample provided the 25 T cell receptor beta chains below, sequenced in a study of blood T cells in healthy people across ages. Alongside a J-beta primer mix, a sample-barcoded 5' primer served in a second PCR lasting about 7 to 11 cycles. Using its own MiXCR run on the 5' RACE reads, TCRdb lists one record per CDR3 protein. Among approximately 580,000 distinct CDR3 sequences, about 25% were seen once, and the ten largest hold less than 9%. The sample was also reused in another study, on T cells of mothers and their children.

Material for sequencing was blood. The receptors here all came from a boy aged 5-17 years in good health.

The rearrangement uses TRBV10-3 and TRBJ2-5; 7 nucleotides align to TRBD1. Germline-derived CDR1 and CDR2 are ENHRY and SYGVKD. The CDR3 contains 14 residues. The V and J ends lost 7 bases and 4 bases, in that order; junction bases with no gene match: 9. The CDR3 sequence: CAITALGTVETQYF. CDR3 nucleotides: TGTGCCATCACCGCGCTGGGGACAGTAGAGACCCAGTACTTC.

The chain combines TRBV7-9 with TRBJ2-7; TRBD2 might be the D (6 bases). The CDR3 loop spans 16 amino acids. CDR1 is SEHNR, CDR2 FQNEAQ, per germline (reference sequence). Trimming stripped 5 bases from V and 0 bases from J, with 17 bases between. CDR3 residues: CASSPPLAGPSYEQYF. Written as DNA, the CDR3 is TGTGCCAGCAGCCCACCCCTTGCGGGACCCTCCTACGAGCAGTACTTC.

This clonotype was detected a few times. V usage is TRBV25-1 and J usage is TRBJ2-1; either TRBD1 or TRBD2 may fit D (5 bases each). The CDR3 totals 15 residues. Germline CDR1 MGHDK, CDR2 SYGVNS. The V gene lost 3 bases and the J gene lost 9 bases, with 18 bases spanning the gap. This CDR3 is CASSESGLAQSEQFF. In DNA form, the CDR3 reads TGTGCCAGCAGTGAGTCAGGGCTAGCCCAAAGTGAGCAGTTCTTC.

This clonotype has at least ten counts. The V call is TRBV5-5, the J call TRBJ1-5; 7 nucleotides agree with TRBD1. With 4 bases clipped from V and 5 bases from J, the junction kept 9 bases outside the gene matches. The CDR3 loop spans 15 amino acids. Germline V lookup: CDR1 SGHKS, CDR2 YYEKEE (reference sequence). CDR3 amino acids: CASSDRQGSHQPQHF. CDR3 bases: TGTGCCAGCAGCGACCGACAGGGAAGCCATCAGCCCCAGCATTTT.

This clonotype was recorded a few times. CDR3 nucleotides: TGTGCCAGCAGCTTCCTCTCAGCGGGTGGGACAGGTGAGCAGTACTTC. This sequence encodes CASSFLSAGGTGEQYF. The V gene is TRBV7-9, the J gene TRBJ2-7, with 8 nucleotides matching TRBD1. The V gene end was trimmed by 3 bases and the J gene end by 7 bases; junction bases not matched to a gene: 14. This CDR3 has 16 residues. Looked up from germline, CDR1 is SEHNR and CDR2 is FQNEAQ (reference sequence).

V gene TRBV4-3 combines with J gene TRBJ2-1, with D possibly being TRBD1 (6 bases). The V end lost 1 base, the J end lost 0 bases, and 13 bases lay between the germline ends. The CDR3 length is 17 residues. The germline CDR1 and CDR2 sequences are LGHNA and YSLEER. The CDR3 here is CASSQGPQGSSYNEQFF. The CDR3 DNA reads TGCGCCAGCAGCCAAGGTCCCCAGGGGAGCTCCTACAATGAGCAGTTCTTC.

This clonotype was detected a few times. The chain couples TRBV29-1 to TRBJ2-2; 8 bases agree with TRBD1. The CDR3 has 14 amino acids. Trimming removed 2 bases from V and 4 bases from J; junction bases left unmatched: 3. Germline values: CDR1 SQVTM, CDR2 ANQGSEA. The chain's CDR3 is CSVEQGAFTGELFF. The CDR3 nucleotides are TGCAGCGTTGAACAGGGGGCCTTCACCGGGGAGCTGTTTTTT.

This clonotype has only one observation. In nucleotides, the CDR3 is TGTGCCAGCAGACCAAAGGGACAGCTTCAAGAGACCCAGTACTTC. This encodes CASRPKGQLQETQYF. V is TRBV6-6 and J is TRBJ2-5; 7 nucleotides agree with TRBD1. The germline V gene encodes CDR1 MNHNY and CDR2 SVGAGI (reference sequence). The CDR3 contains 15 residues. V lost 6 bases to trimming and J lost 2 bases; unmatched junction nucleotides: 9.

A word on this clonotype: With a much larger clone just one base away, this may be a read error. The rearrangement uses TRBV3-1 and TRBJ2-7; D ambiguous. The CDR3 runs to 12 residues. Trimming removed 1 base from V and 5 bases from J, with 6 bases in between. CDR1 and CDR2 from the germline V gene are LGHDT and YNNKEL (reference sequence). The CDR3 spells CASSQVGNEQYF. The CDR3, as DNA: TGTGCCAGCAGCCAAGTTGGGAACGAGCAGTACTTC.

The chain has TRBV20-1 and TRBJ2-2, with a tentative D call TRBD2 (5 bases). Looked up from germline, CDR1 is DFQATT and CDR2 is SNEGSKA (reference sequence). This CDR3 comprises 11 residues. V lost 6 bases to trimming and J lost 6 bases, with 8 bases between them. In nucleotides, the CDR3 is TGCAGTGCGGAGGTCTCCGGGGAGCTGTTTTTT. Its translation: CSAEVSGELFF.

This clonotype has a handful of counts. The rearrangement joins TRBV10-3 to TRBJ2-1, with D hard to call. The CDR3 length is 13 residues. The V gene's germline CDR1 is ENHRY and CDR2 SYGVKD. Trimming cost V 11 bases and J 0 bases, with 11 bases left between them. CDR3 protein: CAHALNSYNEQFF. CDR3 coding DNA: TGTGCCCACGCCTTAAACTCCTACAATGAGCAGTTCTTC.

Notes on this clonotype: A read error may produce the germline difference seen at one junction end. The rearrangement links TRBV7-8 to TRBJ2-5; TRBD1 matches 7 bases. Germline lookup yields CDR1 SGHVS and CDR2 FQNEAQ. CDR3 length: 14 residues. CDR3 protein: CAGSTQGRGETQYF. CDR3 sequence (DNA): TGTGCCGGCAGCACCCAAGGCAGGGGGGAGACCCAGTACTTC.

The chain joins TRBV2 to TRBJ2-5; D is undetermined. The end of the DNA fits TRBJ2-1 better, so the J call may be wrong. The CDR3 has 12 residues. CDR1 SNHLY and CDR2 FYNNEI come from the germline V gene. The CDR3 sequence: CASSLEEGEQFF. The CDR3 bases are TGTGCCAGCAGTCTCGAGGAAGGTGAGCAGTTCTTC.

The chain employs TRBV2 and TRBJ1-6, with 7 nucleotides matching TRBD1. This CDR3 has 14 amino acids. The V gene end was trimmed by 5 bases and the J gene end by 7 bases; junction bases not matched to a gene: 5. Germline V gives CDR1 SNHLY, CDR2 FYNNEI. CDR3 sequence (DNA): TGTGCCAGCAGTAGGACAGGTAGAAATTCACCCCTCCACTTT. Translated: CASSRTGRNSPLHF.

The chain joins TRBV12-3 or TRBV12-4 to TRBJ2-1, with D unresolved. The CDR3 runs to 11 residues. V gave up 8 bases and J gave up 6 bases, with 8 bases separating them. Here the CDR3 reads CASLQTNEQFF. In DNA, the CDR3 is TGTGCCAGCCTCCAGACCAATGAGCAGTTCTTC.

The chain recombines TRBV27 with TRBJ2-5; possibly TRBD2 for D (5 bases). V lost 3 bases, J lost 5 bases, and 25 bases lay in between. The CDR3 runs to 18 residues. Per the germline V gene, CDR1 is MNHEY and CDR2 is SMNVEV (reference sequence). The CDR3 bases are TGTGCCAGCAGTTTGGAGGCCCTCCAACTGCCTATGATGGAGACCCAGTACTTC. Protein product: CASSLEALQLPMMETQYF.

V is TRBV20-1 and J is TRBJ2-1, with 9 bases matching TRBD2. Near its end, the DNA agrees better with TRBJ2-7, so the J call may be wrong. This CDR3 has 20 amino acids. The V gene's germline CDR1 is DFQATT and CDR2 SNEGSKA (reference sequence). CDR3 nucleotide sequence: TGCAGTGCTAGAGATTATTCTGGCTTAGCGGGGGAAGTGGCCTCCTACGAGCAGTACTTC. Translated, it gives CSARDYSGLAGEVASYEQYF.

V is TRBV2 and J is TRBJ2-1, with 7 bases identical to TRBD2. The germline V gene has CDR1 SNHLY and CDR2 FYNNEI. V lost 1 base, J lost 3 bases, and 6 bases stayed unmatched. This CDR3 has 16 amino acids. CDR3 DNA sequence: TGTGCCAGCAGTGAAGGGCGGCTAGCGGACTACAATGAGCAGTTCTTC. Translated: CASSEGRLADYNEQFF.

This clonotype has more than one count but fewer than ten. The J gene is TRBJ2-5, the V gene TRBV5-1; 15 bases agree with TRBD2. The ends lost 4 bases at V and 6 bases at J; junction bases unmatched: 4. CDR3 size: 15 residues. Germline V gene sequence: CDR1 SGHRS, CDR2 YFSETQ. CDR3 sequence: CASSGGTSGRKTQYF. The CDR3 coding sequence is TGCGCCAGCAGCGGGGGGACTAGCGGGAGGAAGACCCAGTACTTC.

A remark on this clonotype: The junction and the germline gene differ at one end; a read error may be behind it. V gene TRBV6-2 or TRBV6-3 combines with J gene TRBJ2-1, with D perhaps matching TRBD2 (6 bases). The CDR3 has 11 amino acids. CDR1 and CDR2 from the germline V gene are MNHEY and SVGEGT. CDR3 sequence (DNA): TGTGCCAGCAGTTACCCGGGGGACCGGTACTTC. This gives the protein CASSYPGDRYF.

The chain is built from TRBV29-1 and TRBJ1-1; D is perhaps TRBD1 (5 bases). Trimming took 4 bases from V and 1 from J, leaving 7 bases between them. The CDR3 sequence is 12 residues long. Germline CDR1 and CDR2: SQVTM and ANQGSEA. CDR3 sequence: CSVGGTNTEAFF. The CDR3 coding sequence is TGCAGCGTTGGGGGGACGAACACTGAAGCTTTCTTT.

The chain couples TRBV5-1 to TRBJ2-7; 10 bases map to TRBD2. V dropped 1 base and J dropped 5; count of bases not matched to a gene: 6. This CDR3 has 15 residues. CDR1 SGHRS and CDR2 YFSETQ come from the germline V gene. The CDR3 is CASSLSGRADNEQYF. CDR3 coding DNA: TGCGCCAGCAGCTTGAGCGGGAGGGCCGATAACGAGCAGTACTTC.

This clonotype was counted only a few times. The junction departs from germline at one end; a sequencing error may be responsible. V is TRBV13 and J is TRBJ1-4; 8 bases are shared with TRBD1. CDR1 and CDR2 from the germline V gene are PRHDT and FYEKMQ (reference sequence). This CDR3 has 14 amino acids. The CDR3 sequence: CAGSRGRGREKLFF. The CDR3 nucleotides read TGTGCCGGCAGCCGCGGCAGGGGGCGCGAAAAACTGTTTTTT.

This clonotype was seen a handful of times. This rearrangement joins TRBV28 to TRBJ2-5, with D perhaps TRBD1 (5 bases). The DNA matches TRBJ2-7 better at its end, which makes the J call doubtful. The CDR3 covers 15 residues. Germline CDR1 reads MDHEN; CDR2 reads SYDVKM. The CDR3 is CASSFRGASSDEQYF. In nucleotides, the CDR3 is TGTGCCAGCAGTTTTAGGGGCGCGTCATCCGACGAGCAGTACTTC.

This chain uses TRBV19 with TRBJ1-5, with D possibly being TRBD1 (5 bases). Per the germline V gene, CDR1 is LNHDA and CDR2 is SQIVND (reference sequence). CDR3 length equals 16 residues. With 7 bases removed from V and 0 bases from J, the gap between germline ends came to 16 bases. The chain's CDR3 is CASIEDSSYSNQPQHF. CDR3 DNA: TGTGCCAGTATTGAAGACAGCTCCTATAGCAATCAGCCCCAGCATTTT.